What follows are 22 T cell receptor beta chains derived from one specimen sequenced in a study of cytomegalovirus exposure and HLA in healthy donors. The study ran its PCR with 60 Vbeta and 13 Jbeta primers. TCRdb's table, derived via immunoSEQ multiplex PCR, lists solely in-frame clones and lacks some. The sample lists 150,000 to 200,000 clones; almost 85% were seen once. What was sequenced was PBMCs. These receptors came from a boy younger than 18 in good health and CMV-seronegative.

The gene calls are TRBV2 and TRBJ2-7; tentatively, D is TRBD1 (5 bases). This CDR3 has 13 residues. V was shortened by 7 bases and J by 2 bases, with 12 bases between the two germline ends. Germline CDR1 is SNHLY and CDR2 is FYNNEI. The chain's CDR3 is CASMTAHAYEQYF. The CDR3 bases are TGTGCCAGCATGACAGCCCATGCCTACGAGCAGTACTTC.

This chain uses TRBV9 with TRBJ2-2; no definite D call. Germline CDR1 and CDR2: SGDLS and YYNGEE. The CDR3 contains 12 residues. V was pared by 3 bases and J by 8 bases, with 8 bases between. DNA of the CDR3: TGTGCCAGCAGCGCTGAGCCGGGGGAGCTGTTTTTT. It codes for CASSAEPGELFF.

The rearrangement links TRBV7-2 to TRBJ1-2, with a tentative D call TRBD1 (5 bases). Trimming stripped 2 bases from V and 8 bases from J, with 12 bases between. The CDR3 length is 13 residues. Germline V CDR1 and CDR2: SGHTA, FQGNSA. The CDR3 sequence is CASSLRGVPGYTF. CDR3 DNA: TGTGCCAGCAGCTTACGGGGGGTGCCAGGCTACACCTTC.

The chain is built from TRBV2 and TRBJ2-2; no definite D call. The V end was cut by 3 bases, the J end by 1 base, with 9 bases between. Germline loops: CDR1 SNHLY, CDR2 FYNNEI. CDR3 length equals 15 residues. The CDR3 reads CASSEGRMNTGELFF. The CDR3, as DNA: TGTGCCAGCAGTGAGGGCAGGATGAACACCGGGGAGCTGTTTTTT.

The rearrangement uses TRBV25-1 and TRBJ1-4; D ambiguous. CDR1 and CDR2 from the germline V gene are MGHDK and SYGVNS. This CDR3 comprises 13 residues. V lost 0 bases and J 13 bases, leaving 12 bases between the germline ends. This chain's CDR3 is CASSEYGPTSLFF. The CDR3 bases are TGTGCCAGCAGTGAATATGGCCCCACCTCACTGTTTTTT.

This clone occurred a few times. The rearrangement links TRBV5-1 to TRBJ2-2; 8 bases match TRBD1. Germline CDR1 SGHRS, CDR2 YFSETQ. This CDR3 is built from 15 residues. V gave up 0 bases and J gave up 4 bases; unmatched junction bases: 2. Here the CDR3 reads CASSLGQGATGELFF. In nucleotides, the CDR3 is TGCGCCAGCAGCTTGGGGCAGGGGGCCACCGGGGAGCTGTTTTTT.

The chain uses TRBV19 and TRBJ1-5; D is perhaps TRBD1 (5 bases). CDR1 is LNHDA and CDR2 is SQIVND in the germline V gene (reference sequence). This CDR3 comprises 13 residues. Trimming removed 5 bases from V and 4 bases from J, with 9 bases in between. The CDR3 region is CASSLTVNQPQHF. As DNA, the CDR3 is TGTGCCAGTAGTTTGACAGTGAATCAGCCCCAGCATTTT.

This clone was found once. DNA of the CDR3: TGTGCCAGCAGTTTAATCGTCCTGGGACAGGGGGTTTACAATGAGCAGTTCTTC. Amino acid sequence: CASSLIVLGQGVYNEQFF. V gene TRBV27 combines with J gene TRBJ2-1; 11 positions agree with TRBD1. Germline-derived CDR1 and CDR2 are MNHEY and SMNVEV (reference sequence). The CDR3 totals 18 residues. The ends lost 2 bases at V and 4 bases at J; junction bases unmatched: 10.

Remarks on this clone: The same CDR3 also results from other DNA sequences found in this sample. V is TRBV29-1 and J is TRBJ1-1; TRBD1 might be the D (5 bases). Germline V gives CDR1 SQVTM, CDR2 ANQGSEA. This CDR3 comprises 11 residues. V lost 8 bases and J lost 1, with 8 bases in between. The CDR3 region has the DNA TGCAGCATCGGACAGAACACTGAAGCTTTCTTT. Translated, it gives CSIGQNTEAFF.

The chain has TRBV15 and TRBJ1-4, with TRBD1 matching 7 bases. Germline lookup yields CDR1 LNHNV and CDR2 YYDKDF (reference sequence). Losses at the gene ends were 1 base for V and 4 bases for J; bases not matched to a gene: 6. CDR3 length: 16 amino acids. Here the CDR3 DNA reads TGTGCCACCAGCAGAGTGCCGGGACAGAATAATGAAAAACTGTTTTTT. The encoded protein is CATSRVPGQNNEKLFF.

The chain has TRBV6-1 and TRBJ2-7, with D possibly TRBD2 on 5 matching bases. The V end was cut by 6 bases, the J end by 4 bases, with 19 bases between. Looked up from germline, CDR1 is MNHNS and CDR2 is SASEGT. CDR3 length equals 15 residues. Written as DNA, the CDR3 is TGTGCCAGCAGCCCATGGACGGGAACTCAATACGAGCAGTACTTC. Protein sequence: CASSPWTGTQYEQYF.

CDR3 nucleotide sequence: TGTGCCAGTAGTATAGGACTAGTGAGCACAGATACGCAGTATTTT. Its translation is CASSIGLVSTDTQYF. The chain carries TRBV19 and TRBJ2-3; maybe TRBD2 (6 bases). Germline V gives CDR1 LNHDA, CDR2 SQIVND (reference sequence). Trimming removed 1 base at V and 0 bases at J, with 8 bases between. The CDR3 is 15 amino acids. Drawing the rest from reference TRBV19 and TRBJ2-3, the complete variable domain is DGGITQSPKYLFRKEGQNVTLSCEQNLNHDAMYWYRQDPGQGLRLIYYSQIVNDFQKGDIAEGYSVSREKKESFPLTVTSAQKNPTAFYLCASSIGLVSTDTQYFGPGTRLTVL.

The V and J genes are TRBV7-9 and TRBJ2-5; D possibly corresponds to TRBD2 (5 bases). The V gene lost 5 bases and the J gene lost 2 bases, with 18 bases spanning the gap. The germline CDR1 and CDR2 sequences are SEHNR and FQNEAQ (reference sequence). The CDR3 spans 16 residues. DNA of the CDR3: TGTGCCAGCAGCCGATGGTTGGGGAGCGTTCAAGAGACCCAGTACTTC. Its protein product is CASSRWLGSVQETQYF.

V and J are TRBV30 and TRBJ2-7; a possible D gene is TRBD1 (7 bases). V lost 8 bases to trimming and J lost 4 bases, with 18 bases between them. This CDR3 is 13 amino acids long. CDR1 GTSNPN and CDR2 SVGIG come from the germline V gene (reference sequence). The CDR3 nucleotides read TGTGCCCCCGGCGGAGGGGGCCGGTACGAGCAGTACTTC. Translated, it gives CAPGGGGRYEQYF.

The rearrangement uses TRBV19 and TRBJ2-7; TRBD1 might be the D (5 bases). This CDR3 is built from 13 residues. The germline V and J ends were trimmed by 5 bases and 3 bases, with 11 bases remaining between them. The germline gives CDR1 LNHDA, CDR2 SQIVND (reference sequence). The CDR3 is CASSQGLFYEQYF. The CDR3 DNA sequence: TGTGCCAGTAGTCAGGGATTATTCTACGAGCAGTACTTC.

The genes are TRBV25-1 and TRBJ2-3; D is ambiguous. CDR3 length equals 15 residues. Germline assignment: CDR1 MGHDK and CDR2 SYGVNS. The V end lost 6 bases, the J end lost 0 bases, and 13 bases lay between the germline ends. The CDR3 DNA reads TGTGCCAGCAGCGGATACCAACTAAGCACAGATACGCAGTATTTT. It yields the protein CASSGYQLSTDTQYF.

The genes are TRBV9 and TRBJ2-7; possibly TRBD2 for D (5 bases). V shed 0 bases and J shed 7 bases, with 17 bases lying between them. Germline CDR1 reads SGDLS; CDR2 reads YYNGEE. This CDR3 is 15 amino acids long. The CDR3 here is CASSVDFYLAREQYF. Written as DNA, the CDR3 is TGTGCCAGCAGCGTAGATTTTTACCTAGCTCGGGAGCAGTACTTC.

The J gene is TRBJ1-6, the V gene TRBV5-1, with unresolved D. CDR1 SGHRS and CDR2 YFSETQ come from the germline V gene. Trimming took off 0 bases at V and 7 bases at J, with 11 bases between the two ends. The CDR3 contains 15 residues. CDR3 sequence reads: CASSLAPVWNSPLHF. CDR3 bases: TGCGCCAGCAGCTTGGCCCCGGTCTGGAATTCACCCCTCCACTTT.

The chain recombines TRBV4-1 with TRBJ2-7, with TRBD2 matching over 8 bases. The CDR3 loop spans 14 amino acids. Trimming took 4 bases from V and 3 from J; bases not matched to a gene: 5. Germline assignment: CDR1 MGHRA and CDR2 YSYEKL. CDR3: CASSPSGLDYEQYF. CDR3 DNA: TGCGCCAGCAGCCCATCGGGACTAGACTACGAGCAGTACTTC.

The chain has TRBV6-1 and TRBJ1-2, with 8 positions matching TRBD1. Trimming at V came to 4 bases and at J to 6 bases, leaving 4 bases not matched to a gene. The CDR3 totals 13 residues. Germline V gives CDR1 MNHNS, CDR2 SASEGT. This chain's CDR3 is CASSADRVNGYTF. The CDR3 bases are TGTGCCAGCAGTGCGGACAGGGTCAATGGCTACACCTTC.

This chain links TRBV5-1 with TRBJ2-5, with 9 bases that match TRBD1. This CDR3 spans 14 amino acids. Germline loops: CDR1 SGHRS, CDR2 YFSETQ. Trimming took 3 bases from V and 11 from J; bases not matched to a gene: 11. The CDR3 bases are TGCGCCAGCAGCTCTCCCGGGACAGGGACAGAGCAGTACTTC. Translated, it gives CASSSPGTGTEQYF.

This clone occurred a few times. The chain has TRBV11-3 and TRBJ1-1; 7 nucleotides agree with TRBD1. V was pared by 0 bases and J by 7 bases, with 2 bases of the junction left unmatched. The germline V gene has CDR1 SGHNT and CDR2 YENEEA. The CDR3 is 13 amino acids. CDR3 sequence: CASSLEWDSEAFF. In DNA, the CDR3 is TGTGCCAGCAGCTTAGAATGGGACAGTGAAGCTTTCTTT.